The 21 T cell receptor beta chains below were found in one sample sequenced in a study of OX40 agonist ivuxolimab in advanced cancers. Method: immunoSEQ multiplex PCR; TCRdb's copy keeps in-frame clones and lacks some. The sample includes some 83,000 clones, roughly 83% of them seen just once. This specimen was CD4+ or CD8+ T cells sorted from blood, taken in a trial of the OX40 agonist ivuxolimab. The origin of the receptors is an adult with an advanced solid tumor such as melanoma, head and neck, liver or kidney cancer.

The V and J genes are TRBV2 and TRBJ2-7, with 9 bases fitting TRBD2. Germline CDR1 reads SNHLY; CDR2 reads FYNNEI. This CDR3 has 14 residues. V shed 8 bases, J shed 5 bases, and the junction held 10 bases outside the gene matches. The CDR3: CASGTSGSSNEQYF. The CDR3 region has the DNA TGTGCCAGCGGCACTAGCGGGTCCAGCAACGAGCAGTACTTC.

The chain couples TRBV5-6 to TRBJ1-5; the match to TRBD1 covers 8 bases. The ends lost 4 bases at V and 2 bases at J; junction bases unmatched: 8. The CDR3 consists of 16 residues. Germline values: CDR1 SGHDT, CDR2 YYEEEE. CDR3 DNA sequence: TGTGCCAGCAGCCAAACCAGGGGGCCCCGCAATCAGCCCCAGCATTTT. Amino acid sequence: CASSQTRGPRNQPQHF.

The V gene is TRBV6-5, the J gene TRBJ2-1, with 12 bases aligning to TRBD2. Germline CDR1 and CDR2: MNHEY and SVGAGI. Germline trimming cut 6 bases from V and 6 bases from J; bases unmatched to any gene: 6. The CDR3 covers 15 residues. CDR3 residues: CASRPSGRASNEQFF. The CDR3 bases are TGTGCCAGCAGACCTAGCGGGAGGGCCAGCAATGAGCAGTTCTTC.

The rearrangement uses TRBV7-2 and TRBJ2-5, with TRBD1 matching over 8 bases. CDR1 is SGHTA and CDR2 is FQGNSA in the germline V gene. V lost 5 bases to trimming and J lost 2 bases; unmatched junction nucleotides: 7. The CDR3 loop spans 15 amino acids. The CDR3 loop is CASSPWDRRQETQYF. The CDR3 DNA sequence: TGTGCCAGCAGCCCATGGGACAGGAGGCAAGAGACCCAGTACTTC. The whole variable domain, remainder taken from reference TRBV7-2 and TRBJ2-5, is GAGVSQSPSNKVTEKGKDVELRCDPISGHTALYWYRQSLGQGLEFLIYFQGNSAPDKSGLPSDRFSAERTGGSVSTLTIQRTQQEDSAVYLCASSPWDRRQETQYFGPGTRLLVL.

This chain joins TRBV9 and TRBJ1-2; TRBD1 is a possible D gene (5 bases). Germline CDR1 is SGDLS and CDR2 is YYNGEE. The germline V and J ends were trimmed by 4 bases and 0 bases, with 10 bases remaining between them. The CDR3 is 14 amino acids. The CDR3 loop is CASSSGGANYGYTF. Here the CDR3 DNA reads TGTGCCAGCAGCTCGGGAGGGGCTAACTATGGCTACACCTTC.

V and J are TRBV11-3 and TRBJ2-3, with a tentative D call TRBD1 (5 bases). The CDR3 is 14 residues long. The V gene lost 4 bases and the J gene lost 2 bases, with 10 bases spanning the gap. CDR1 SGHNT and CDR2 YENEEA come from the germline V gene. The CDR3 DNA follows: TGTGCCAGCAGCTCTGGACACATCACAGATACGCAGTATTTT. Protein sequence: CASSSGHITDTQYF.

A remark on this clone: The identical CDR3 is also encoded by other nucleotide sequences in the sample. The chain employs TRBV6-5 and TRBJ1-1, with a possible D match to TRBD1 (6 bases). Germline V lookup: CDR1 MNHEY, CDR2 SVGAGI. V was clipped by 6 bases and J by 2 bases, with 10 bases between them. This CDR3 is built from 13 residues. The CDR3, as DNA: TGTGCCAGCAGAGGCAGGGGAAACACTGAAGCTTTCTTT. Translated: CASRGRGNTEAFF.

The chain employs TRBV5-5 and TRBJ2-7, with 7 nucleotides matching TRBD1. Trimming at V came to 4 bases and at J to 5 bases, leaving 12 bases not matched to a gene. CDR1 is SGHKS, CDR2 YYEKEE, per germline (reference sequence). The CDR3 sequence is 15 residues long. This CDR3 is CASSLRQGPRDEQYF. CDR3 nucleotides: TGTGCCAGCAGCCTCAGACAGGGACCTCGGGACGAGCAGTACTTC.

The chain recombines TRBV19 with TRBJ2-1, with D possibly being TRBD1 (6 bases). Germline loops: CDR1 LNHDA, CDR2 SQIVND (reference sequence). Between the trimmed V and J ends, which lost 5 bases and 4 bases, there was a span of 12 bases. There are 14 residues in the CDR3. For the CDR3, the DNA is TGTGCCAGTAGTCTGGGGGCGCGGTACAATGAGCAGTTCTTC. This sequence encodes CASSLGARYNEQFF.

Remarks on this clone: A much larger clone lies a single base off, so this may be a read error. The J gene is TRBJ2-7, the V gene TRBV11-2; no clear D. V dropped 5 bases and J dropped 4 bases, with 6 bases sitting between them. This CDR3 contains 11 residues. Germline lookup yields CDR1 SGHAT and CDR2 FQNNGV. The CDR3 is CASSREYEQYF. For the CDR3, the DNA is TGTGCCAGCAGCAGGGAATACGAGCAGTACTTC. Full variable domain (rest looked up from reference TRBV11-2 and TRBJ2-7): EAGVAQSPRYKIIEKRQSVAFWCNPISGHATLYWYQQILGQGPKLLIQFQNNGVVDDSQLPKDRFSAERLKGVDSTLKIQPAKLEDSAVYLCASSREYEQYFGPGTRLTVT.

This clone occurred once. The genes are TRBV7-6 and TRBJ2-2; 11 bases are shared with TRBD1. The V and J ends lost 2 bases and 4 bases, in that order; junction bases with no gene match: 3. Germline V gene lookup returns CDR1 SGHVS and CDR2 FNYEAQ. The CDR3 length is 16 residues. CDR3 bases: TGTGCCAGCAGCTTAAGGGGGACAGGGGGCACCGGGGAGCTGTTTTTT. Its protein product is CASSLRGTGGTGELFF. Complete variable domain (other parts from reference TRBV7-6 and TRBJ2-2): GAGVSQSPRYKVTKRGQDVALRCDPISGHVSLYWYRQALGQGPEFLTYFNYEAQQDKSGLPNDRFSAERPEGSISTLTIQRTEQRDSAMYRCASSLRGTGGTGELFFGEGSRLTVL.

V usage is TRBV6-5 and J usage is TRBJ2-7; D remains ambiguous. The germline V and J ends were trimmed by 0 bases and 1 base, with 13 bases remaining between them. This CDR3 has 16 residues. CDR1 is MNHEY and CDR2 is SVGAGI in the germline V gene. CDR3 sequence reads: CASSYSGDALSYEQYF. Written as DNA, the CDR3 is TGTGCCAGCAGTTACTCGGGTGATGCGCTATCCTACGAGCAGTACTTC.

The chain is built from TRBV5-1 and TRBJ2-7; no clear D. The length of the CDR3 is 13 residues. Per the germline V gene, CDR1 is SGHRS and CDR2 is YFSETQ. Trimming took 0 bases from V and 6 from J, leaving 10 bases between them. In nucleotides, the CDR3 is TGCGCCAGCAGCTTGGGATGGGATGGCGAGCAGTACTTC. It yields the protein CASSLGWDGEQYF.

CDR3 DNA sequence: TGTGCCAGCCGCGGGATCGGCACAGATACGCAGTATTTT. Its protein is CASRGIGTDTQYF. This chain joins TRBV6-6 and TRBJ2-3, with D possibly matching TRBD2 (6 bases). Germline V CDR1 and CDR2: MNHNY, SVGAGI (reference sequence). The CDR3 loop spans 13 amino acids. V was trimmed by 8 bases and J by 1 base, leaving 10 bases between them.

The gene calls are TRBV27 and TRBJ1-2; weak D call: TRBD1 (6 bases). The V and J ends lost 1 base and 6 bases respectively, with 18 bases between them. CDR1 is MNHEY and CDR2 is SMNVEV in the germline V gene (reference sequence). The CDR3 loop spans 16 amino acids. This CDR3 reads CASSLWRGAEKDGYTF. CDR3 sequence (DNA): TGTGCCAGCAGTTTATGGAGGGGGGCAGAAAAGGATGGCTACACCTTC.

The chain recombines TRBV21-1 with TRBJ2-7; the table's D call of TRBD2 was not tested on the DNA. TRBV21-1 is tagged as a pseudogene. The CDR3 extends over 18 amino acids. CDR3 sequence: CASSKDPHSGRAFYEQYF. The CDR3 DNA sequence: TGTGCCAGCAGCAAAGACCCCCATAGCGGGAGGGCCTTCTACGAGCAGTACTTC.

The V gene is TRBV27, the J gene TRBJ2-3; 11 bases agree with TRBD2. The CDR3 runs 15 residues. Germline CDR1 is MNHEY and CDR2 is SMNVEV (reference sequence). The V and J ends lost 7 bases and 3 bases, in that order; junction bases with no gene match: 6. Here the CDR3 DNA reads TGTGCCAGCAAAGGGACTAGCGGTGTGACAGATACGCAGTATTTT. This gives the protein CASKGTSGVTDTQYF.

Only one count was recorded for this clone. The rearrangement joins TRBV7-5 to TRBJ1-5. TRBV7-5 is deemed a pseudogene. CDR3 size: 11 residues. The CDR3 spells CARSLGEPQHF. CDR3 in DNA: TGTGCCAGAAGCTTGGGGGAGCCCCAGCATTTT.

The chain has TRBV19 and TRBJ1-3; D unclear. Germline loops: CDR1 LNHDA, CDR2 SQIVND (reference sequence). The CDR3 runs to 10 residues. With 5 bases removed from V and 7 bases from J, the gap between germline ends came to 3 bases. The CDR3 bases are TGTGCCAGTAGTTGGAACACCATATATTTT. Translating gives CASSWNTIYF.

This clone is medium-sized in the sample. The rearrangement links TRBV2 to TRBJ1-1; no clear D. The V gene's germline CDR1 is SNHLY and CDR2 FYNNEI. CDR3 length: 11 residues. V was clipped by 4 bases and J by 10 bases, with 10 bases between them. CDR3 protein: CASSAPIIAFF. The CDR3 region has the DNA TGTGCCAGCAGTGCCCCTATCATAGCTTTCTTT.

The V gene is TRBV5-1, the J gene TRBJ1-6; 7 nucleotides agree with TRBD1. The CDR3 contains 15 residues. Per germline, CDR1 SGHRS and CDR2 YFSETQ. With V trimmed by 4 bases and J by 8 bases, 9 bases remained unmatched. The CDR3 sequence: CASSPNPGGDSPLHF. CDR3 nucleotides: TGCGCCAGCAGCCCTAATCCAGGGGGGGATTCACCCCTCCACTTT.